Listed below are T cell receptor beta chains from one sample, sequenced in a study of blood T cell repertoires in COVID-19. Method: immunoSEQ multiplex PCR; TCRdb's copy keeps in-frame clones and lacks some. The repertoire holds about 240,000 clones, with roughly 80% as singletons. Sequenced sample: PBMCs or T cells enriched from blood (not recorded which). The source is a woman in her forties who had been exposed to COVID-19. Each CDR3 is given with its conserved first and last residue. Each record gives: D gene, V gene, J gene, CDR3 protein. D genes are given only for firm matches.

>TRBD1|TRBV7-6|TRBJ2-7
CASSFQPGQTTMYF
>-|TRBV9|TRBJ2-2
CASSYGVGTGELFF
>-|TRBV5-1|TRBJ2-7
CASSVDAATYEQYF
>TRBD1|TRBV6-5|TRBJ1-5
CASSGQGANQPQHF
>TRBD2|TRBV4-2|TRBJ2-7
CASSQDPAGGPYEQYF
>-|TRBV7-6|TRBJ1-4
CASSPPTGTWEKLFF
>-|TRBV5-4|TRBJ1-1
CASSFRGGTEAFF
>-|TRBV11-2|TRBJ1-1
CASSWGVNTEAFF
>TRBD2|TRBV3-1/TRBV3-2|TRBJ2-3
CASSILAGGADTQYF
>TRBD1|TRBV7-9|TRBJ1-1
CASSPDRGREAFF
>TRBD1|TRBV7-9|TRBJ1-2
CASSSPWGQGLHHGYTF
>-|TRBV11-2|TRBJ2-1
CASSFAGARNYNEQFF
>-|TRBV7-3|TRBJ2-1
CASSNRDNEQFF
>TRBD1|TRBV3-1/TRBV3-2|TRBJ1-1
CASSQDNRGFMNTEAFF
>TRBD1|TRBV19|TRBJ1-5
CASSEDRGGSNQPQHF
>-|TRBV3-1/TRBV3-2|TRBJ2-2
CASPQRENTGELFF
>-|TRBV16|TRBJ1-3
CASSQSLGFGKRDGNTIYF
>TRBD1|TRBV19|TRBJ1-2
CASSIAPAGGYDNGYTF
>TRBD1|TRBV5-5|TRBJ2-7
CASSLEPGTGFTHEQYF
>-|TRBV28|TRBJ1-1
CASSLTGSGTEAFF
>TRBD1|TRBV7-2|TRBJ1-3
CASSSQGNSGNTIYF
>TRBD2|TRBV7-2|TRBJ2-3
CASSLSGSGGAIAHTQYF
>-|TRBV4-1|TRBJ1-2
CASSQGAHGGDYGYTF
>TRBD1|TRBV19|TRBJ1-6
CASSSPGQGRLHF
>-|TRBV6-5|TRBJ2-7
CASRPHSQGYEQYF
>TRBD1|TRBV19|TRBJ2-3
CASRTGVGVSDTQYF